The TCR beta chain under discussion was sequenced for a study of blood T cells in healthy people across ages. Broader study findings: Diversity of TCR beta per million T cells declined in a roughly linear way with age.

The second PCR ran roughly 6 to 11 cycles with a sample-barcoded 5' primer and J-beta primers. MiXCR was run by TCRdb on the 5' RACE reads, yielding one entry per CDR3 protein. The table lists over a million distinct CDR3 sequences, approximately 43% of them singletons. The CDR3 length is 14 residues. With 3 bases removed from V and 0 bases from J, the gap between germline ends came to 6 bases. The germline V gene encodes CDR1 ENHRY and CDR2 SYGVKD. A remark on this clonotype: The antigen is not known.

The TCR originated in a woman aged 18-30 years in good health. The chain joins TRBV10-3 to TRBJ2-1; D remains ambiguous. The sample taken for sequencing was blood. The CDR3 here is CAISDSSSYNEQFF. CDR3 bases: TGTGCCATCAGTGACAGCAGCTCCTACAATGAGCAGTTCTTC.